This T cell receptor beta chain was recovered during a study of shared clonotypes between healthy human individuals. The study's findings and limits: It was anticipated that sequencing depth would influence how many clonotypes donors shared.

This CDR3 has 13 amino acids. CDR1 SQVTM and CDR2 ANQGSEA come from the germline V gene. V was pared by 6 bases and J by 4 bases, with 10 bases between. A note on this clone: No antigen is known for it.

TCRdb's copy holds only in-frame clones and misses some; the assay was immunoSEQ multiplex PCR. The sample consists of some 680,000 clones, 73% of them appearing once. V gene TRBV29-1 combines with J gene TRBJ2-6, with D unresolved. The origin of this receptor is a woman in her twenties or thirties in good health. Sequencing was performed on memory CD4+ T cells sorted from blood. As to subset: CD45RA-negative fraction. In DNA, the CDR3 is TGCAGCGTCGAGAGACCAGGGGCCAACGTCCTGACTTTC. Its protein product is CSVERPGANVLTF.